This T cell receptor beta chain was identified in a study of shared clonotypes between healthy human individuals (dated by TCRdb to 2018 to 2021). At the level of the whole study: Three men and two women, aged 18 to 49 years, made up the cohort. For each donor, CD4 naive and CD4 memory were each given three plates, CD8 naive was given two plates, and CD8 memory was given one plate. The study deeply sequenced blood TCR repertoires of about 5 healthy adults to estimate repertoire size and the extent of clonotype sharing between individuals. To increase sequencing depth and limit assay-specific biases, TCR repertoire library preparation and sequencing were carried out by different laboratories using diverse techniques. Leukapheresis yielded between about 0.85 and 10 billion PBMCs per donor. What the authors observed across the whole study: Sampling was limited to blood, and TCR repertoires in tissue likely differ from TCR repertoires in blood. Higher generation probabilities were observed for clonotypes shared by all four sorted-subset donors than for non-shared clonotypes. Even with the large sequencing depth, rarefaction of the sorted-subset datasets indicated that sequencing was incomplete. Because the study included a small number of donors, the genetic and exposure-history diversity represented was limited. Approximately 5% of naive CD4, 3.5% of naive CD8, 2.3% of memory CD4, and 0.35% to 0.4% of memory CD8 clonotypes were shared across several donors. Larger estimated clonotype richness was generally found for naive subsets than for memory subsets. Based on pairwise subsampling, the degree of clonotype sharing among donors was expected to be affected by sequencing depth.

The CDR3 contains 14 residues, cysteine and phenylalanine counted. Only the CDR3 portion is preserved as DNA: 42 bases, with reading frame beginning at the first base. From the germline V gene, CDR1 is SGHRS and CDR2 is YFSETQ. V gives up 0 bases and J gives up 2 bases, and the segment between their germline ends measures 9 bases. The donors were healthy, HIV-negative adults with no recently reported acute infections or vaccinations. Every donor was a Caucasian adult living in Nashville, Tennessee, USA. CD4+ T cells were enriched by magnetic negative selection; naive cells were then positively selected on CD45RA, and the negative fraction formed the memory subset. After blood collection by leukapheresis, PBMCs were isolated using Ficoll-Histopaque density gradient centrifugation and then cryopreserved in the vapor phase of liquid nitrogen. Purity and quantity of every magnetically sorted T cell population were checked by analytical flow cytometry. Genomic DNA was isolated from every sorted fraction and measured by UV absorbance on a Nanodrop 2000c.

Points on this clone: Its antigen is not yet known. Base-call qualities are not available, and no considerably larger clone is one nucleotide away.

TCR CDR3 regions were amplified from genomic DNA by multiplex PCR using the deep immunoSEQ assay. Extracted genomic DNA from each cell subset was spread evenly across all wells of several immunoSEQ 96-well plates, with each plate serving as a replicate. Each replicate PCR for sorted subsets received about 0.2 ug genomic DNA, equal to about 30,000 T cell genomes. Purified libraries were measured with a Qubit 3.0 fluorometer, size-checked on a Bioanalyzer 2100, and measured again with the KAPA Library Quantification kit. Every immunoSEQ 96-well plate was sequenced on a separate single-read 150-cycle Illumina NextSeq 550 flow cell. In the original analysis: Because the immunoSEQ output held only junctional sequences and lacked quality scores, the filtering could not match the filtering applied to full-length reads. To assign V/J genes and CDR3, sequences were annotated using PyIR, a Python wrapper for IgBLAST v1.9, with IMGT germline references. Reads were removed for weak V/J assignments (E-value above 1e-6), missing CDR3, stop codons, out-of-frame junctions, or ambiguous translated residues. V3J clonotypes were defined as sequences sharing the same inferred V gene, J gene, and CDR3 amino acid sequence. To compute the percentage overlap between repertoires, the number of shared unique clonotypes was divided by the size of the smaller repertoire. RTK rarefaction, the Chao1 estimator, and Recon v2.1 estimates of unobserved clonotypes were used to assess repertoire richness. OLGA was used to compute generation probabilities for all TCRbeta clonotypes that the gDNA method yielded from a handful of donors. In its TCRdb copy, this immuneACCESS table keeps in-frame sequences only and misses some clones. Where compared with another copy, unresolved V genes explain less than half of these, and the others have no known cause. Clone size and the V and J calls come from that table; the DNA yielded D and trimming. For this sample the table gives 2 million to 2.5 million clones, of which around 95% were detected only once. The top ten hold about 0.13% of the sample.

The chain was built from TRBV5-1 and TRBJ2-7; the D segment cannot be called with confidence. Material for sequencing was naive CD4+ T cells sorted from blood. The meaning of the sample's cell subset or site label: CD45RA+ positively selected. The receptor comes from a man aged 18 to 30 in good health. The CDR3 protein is CASSLGKGPYEQYF. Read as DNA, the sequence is TGCGCCAGCAGCTTGGGCAAGGGCCCCTACGAGCAGTACTTC.